These 9 T cell receptor beta chains originate from one sample sequenced in a study of cytomegalovirus exposure and HLA in healthy donors. The PCR made use of 60 Vbeta and 13 Jbeta primers. Sequenced by immunoSEQ multiplex PCR; TCRdb stores in-frame clones only, minus some. Of about 200,000 clones listed, under 80% are singletons. Sequenced: PBMCs. All receptors derive from a girl aged 2 to 10 in good health and CMV-seronegative.

The chain couples TRBV2 to TRBJ2-1; possibly TRBD2 for D (6 bases). The germline V and J ends were trimmed by 8 bases and 10 bases, with 18 bases remaining between them. The CDR3 extends over 13 amino acids. The germline V gene has CDR1 SNHLY and CDR2 FYNNEI. CDR3 region: CASYREPIREQFF. The CDR3 DNA sequence: TGTGCCAGCTACCGGGAGCCCATCAGGGAGCAGTTCTTC.

The V and J genes are TRBV20-1 and TRBJ2-5; D is unclear. Germline V gene data show CDR1 as DFQATT and CDR2 as SNEGSKA (reference sequence). This CDR3 comprises 11 residues. The V gene lost 6 bases and the J gene lost 5 bases, with 10 bases spanning the gap. The CDR3 DNA reads TGCAGTGCCTCTAGAGTGGAGACCCAGTACTTC. Translating gives CSASRVETQYF.

This clone was recorded a few times. This chain uses TRBV11-2 with TRBJ1-2; 10 positions agree with TRBD1. Trimming took 5 bases from V and 3 from J; bases not matched to a gene: 15. The length of the CDR3 is 18 residues. Germline CDR1 reads SGHAT; CDR2 reads FQNNGV. Here the CDR3 DNA reads TGTGCCAGCAGCCCGTTCGGAAAGACAGGGGGCAGCGACTATGGCTACACCTTC. Translated, it gives CASSPFGKTGGSDYGYTF.

The J gene is TRBJ1-2, the V gene TRBV10-1; D call uncertain. The CDR3 sequence is 12 residues long. CDR1 is WNHNN, CDR2 SYGVQD, per germline (reference sequence). V lost 9 bases and J 2 bases, leaving 10 bases between the germline ends. The CDR3 DNA is TGCGCCAGGACAATAAGAAACTATGGCTACACCTTC. Its protein is CARTIRNYGYTF.

In this sample, this clone turned up once. The V gene is TRBV2, the J gene TRBJ2-7; tentatively, D is TRBD2 (6 bases). The V gene lost 8 bases and the J gene lost 7 bases, with 15 bases spanning the gap. Per germline, CDR1 SNHLY and CDR2 FYNNEI. This CDR3 spans 12 amino acids. CDR3 region: CASSVAVGEQYF. The CDR3 region has the DNA TGTGCCAGCTCAGTAGCGGTGGGGGAGCAGTACTTC.

The rearrangement links TRBV15 to TRBJ2-6; 8 positions match TRBD1. V was pared by 4 bases and J by 7 bases, with 6 bases of the junction left unmatched. CDR3 length equals 15 residues. The germline gives CDR1 LNHNV, CDR2 YYDKDF (reference sequence). The CDR3 sequence: CATSKGQDLANVLTF. CDR3 bases: TGTGCCACCAGCAAGGGACAGGACCTCGCCAACGTCCTGACTTTC.

V usage is TRBV27 and J usage is TRBJ2-7, with D maybe TRBD1 (5 bases). V lost 3 bases, J lost 4 bases, and 13 bases lay in between. Looked up from germline, CDR1 is MNHEY and CDR2 is SMNVEV (reference sequence). The CDR3 spans 14 residues. CDR3 nucleotides: TGTGCCAGCAGTTTGAGTCAGGGCAAATACGAGCAGTACTTC. Protein sequence: CASSLSQGKYEQYF.

The J gene is TRBJ2-1, the V gene TRBV15; 7 bases are shared with TRBD2. The CDR3 sequence is 13 residues long. CDR1 and CDR2 from the germline V gene are LNHNV and YYDKDF (reference sequence). The J segment lost 7 bases and the V segment lost 6 bases, leaving 6 bases of the junction unmatched. CDR3: CATRGGLGNEQFF. Written as DNA, the CDR3 is TGTGCCACCAGGGGAGGGCTGGGGAATGAGCAGTTCTTC.

The CDR3 loop is CASGASGEFSPLHF. Here the CDR3 DNA reads TGTGCCAGTGGGGCATCGGGGGAATTTTCACCCCTCCACTTT. This sequence joins TRBV9 and TRBJ1-6, with D maybe TRBD1 (5 bases). Germline V gives CDR1 SGDLS, CDR2 YYNGEE. CDR3 length: 14 amino acids. V lost 8 bases and J 9 bases, leaving 18 bases between the germline ends.